These 15 T cell receptor beta chains were sequenced from one sample in a study of patients and donors after allogeneic stem cell transplantation. From the RT-PCR reads, TCRdb called clonotypes with MiXCR, one entry per CDR3 protein. The sample records some 880,000 distinct CDR3 sequences, under 20% being singletons. The sample taken for sequencing was blood, either unsorted or a sorted T cell fraction (not recorded which). Receptors originate from a human donor who was either an allogeneic HSCT recipient or a stem cell or donor lymphocyte infusion donor (not recorded which). It is not recorded whose cells these are; they may come from a transplant donor.

V usage is TRBV20-1 and J usage is TRBJ1-4, with a weak D call TRBD1 (5 bases). The CDR3 consists of 16 residues. Germline-derived CDR1 and CDR2 are DFQATT and SNEGSKA (reference sequence). Trimming cost V 3 bases and J 0 bases, with 14 bases left between them. The CDR3 DNA follows: TGCAGTGCTAGCCCAGGGTTCTCCACAACTAATGAAAAACTGTTTTTT. Its protein product is CSASPGFSTTNEKLFF.

The gene calls are TRBV12-3 or TRBV12-4 and TRBJ2-2, with D tentatively TRBD1 or TRBD2 (6 bases each). V gave up 0 bases and J gave up 7 bases, with 15 bases separating them. CDR3 length equals 16 residues. DNA of the CDR3: TGTGCCAGCAGTTTAGCCCCGGGGGCTGGGATCGGGGAGCTGTTTTTT. Translated: CASSLAPGAGIGELFF.

The chain carries TRBV6-2 or TRBV6-3 and TRBJ2-7, with D unresolved. CDR1 and CDR2 from the germline V gene are MNHEY and SVGEGT. The CDR3 length is 12 residues. V was trimmed by 2 bases and J by 6 bases, leaving 8 bases between them. The CDR3 bases are TGTGCCAGCAGTTACCCGATAGGCGAGCAGTACTTC. Translation: CASSYPIGEQYF.

This clonotype came up a few times. CDR3 region: CASSPGWVNSYEQYF. The CDR3 nucleotides read TGCGCCAGCAGCCCAGGATGGGTTAATTCCTACGAGCAGTACTTC. The chain links TRBV5-1 to TRBJ2-7; D is unclear. V was shortened by 4 bases and J by 1 base, with 15 bases between the two germline ends. Germline V gene lookup returns CDR1 SGHRS and CDR2 YFSETQ. The CDR3 is made up of 15 amino acids.

The chain joins TRBV10-3 to TRBJ2-1; TRBD2 matches 7 bases. The CDR3 consists of 19 residues. Germline V gives CDR1 ENHRY, CDR2 SYGVKD. The V segment lost 0 bases and the J segment 4 bases; nucleotides outside the gene matches: 15. CDR3 sequence reads: CAISESISAGEVRYNEQFF. The CDR3 coding sequence is TGTGCCATCAGTGAGTCGATTTCGGCGGGAGAAGTGAGGTACAATGAGCAGTTCTTC.

This clonotype has a handful of counts. This chain joins TRBV12-2 and TRBJ1-6. TRBV12-2 is labeled a pseudogene. The CDR3 is made up of 18 amino acids. The CDR3 protein is CASRLSLPDSSYNSPLHF. The CDR3 coding sequence is TGTGCAAGTCGCTTAAGTCTCCCCGACAGCTCCTATAATTCACCCCTCCACTTT.

This clonotype showed up many times. One junction end disagrees with the germline gene, perhaps due to a read error. The chain combines TRBV7-7 with TRBJ1-2, with a weak D call TRBD1 (5 bases). Germline CDR1 reads SSHAT; CDR2 reads FNYEAQ (reference sequence). The CDR3 is made up of 12 amino acids. The CDR3 loop reads CASSLEGNGYTF. CDR3 bases: TGTGCTAGCAGCTTAGAGGGGAATGGCTACACCTTC.

This chain joins TRBV20-1 and TRBJ1-1, with D uncertain. V was clipped by 4 bases and J by 1 base, with 4 bases between them. In germline, CDR1 is DFQATT, CDR2 SNEGSKA (reference sequence). CDR3 size: 11 residues. DNA of the CDR3: TGCAGTGCTATCCAGAACACTGAAGCTTTCTTT. Its protein product is CSAIQNTEAFF.

The rearrangement joins TRBV27 to TRBJ2-7, with D uncertain. This CDR3 has 11 amino acids. Germline V gene data show CDR1 as MNHEY and CDR2 as SMNVEV (reference sequence). The ends were cut back, 8 bases at V and 7 bases at J, with 12 bases in the middle. In DNA form, the CDR3 reads TGTGCCAGCGGGAAATGGTTGGAGCAGTACTTC. The encoded protein is CASGKWLEQYF.

The chain combines TRBV4-1 with TRBJ1-4, with a tentative D call TRBD1 (5 bases). The CDR3 is 16 amino acids. Between the trimmed V and J ends, which lost 3 bases and 2 bases, there was a span of 13 bases. The V gene's germline CDR1 is MGHRA and CDR2 YSYEKL. CDR3 region: CASSQSPGRTNEKLFF. Written as DNA, the CDR3 is TGCGCCAGCAGCCAGAGTCCGGGACGCACTAATGAAAAACTGTTTTTT.

This clonotype was counted once. The rearrangement joins TRBV9 to TRBJ2-1, with 7 bases lining up with TRBD1. This CDR3 comprises 11 residues. V lost 5 bases, J lost 13 bases, and 6 bases stayed unmatched. CDR1 and CDR2 (germline): SGDLS, YYNGEE. CDR3 nucleotides: TGTGCCAGCAGAAAGGGGGCCGAACAGTTCTTC. Its translation is CASRKGAEQFF.

The table lists this clonotype with a few counts. This sequence joins TRBV24-1 and TRBJ2-6, with D possibly matching TRBD2 (5 bases). The V gene lost 7 bases and the J gene lost 2 bases, with 11 bases spanning the gap. This CDR3 is built from 15 residues. The germline V gene encodes CDR1 KGHDR and CDR2 SFDVKD. The CDR3, as DNA: TGTGCCACCAGCGGATCTAGCCCTGGGGCCAACGTCCTGACTTTC. Translation gives CATSGSSPGANVLTF.

This sequence joins TRBV11-1 and TRBJ2-4; 11 bases align to TRBD2. Germline V gene data show CDR1 as SGHAT and CDR2 as FQDESV (reference sequence). This CDR3 region has 21 residues. V was pared by 0 bases and J by 0 bases, with 13 bases of the junction left unmatched. The DNA of the CDR3 is TGTGCCAGCAGCTTAGCCATCGGGACTAGCGGAAAAAGGATAGCCAAAAACATTCAGTACTTC. Amino acid sequence: CASSLAIGTSGKRIAKNIQYF.

V gene TRBV20-1 combines with J gene TRBJ1-5; 8 nucleotides agree with TRBD1. Germline CDR1 DFQATT, CDR2 SNEGSKA (reference sequence). The CDR3 is made up of 17 amino acids. The V segment lost 1 base and the J segment 2 bases; nucleotides outside the gene matches: 10. The CDR3 loop reads CSARGTGLTTGNQPQHF. The CDR3 nucleotides are TGCAGTGCTAGAGGGACAGGGCTGACTACGGGCAATCAGCCCCAGCATTTT.

This clonotype was counted between two and nine times. This rearrangement joins TRBV9 to TRBJ2-5; no clear D. CDR3 size: 15 residues. The germline V and J ends were trimmed by 0 bases and 6 bases, with 15 bases remaining between them. CDR1 SGDLS and CDR2 YYNGEE come from the germline V gene. CDR3 DNA: TGTGCCAGCAGCGTAGCTGGTGTCGACCCGAAGACCCAGTACTTC. This encodes CASSVAGVDPKTQYF.